The rows below give T cell receptor beta chains drawn from one sample of a study of blood T cells in healthy people across ages. Each CDR3 protein is one row after TCRdb ran MiXCR on the 5' RACE reads. Here the sample spans about 1.8 million distinct CDR3 sequences, roughly 52% being singletons. Sequenced input: blood. The source of these receptors is a woman aged 35 to 49 in good health. CDR3s include the opening cysteine and the closing phenylalanine or tryptophan. Each record gives: CDR3 protein, D gene, V gene, CDR3 length. D genes are given only for firm matches.

CDR3 protein: CASMSGYTF
D gene: -
V gene: TRBV27
CDR3 length: 9

CDR3 protein: CASSLTVRSYEQYF
D gene: -
V gene: TRBV5-1
CDR3 length: 14

CDR3 protein: CSASRTWDGAYNEQFF
D gene: -
V gene: TRBV20-1
CDR3 length: 16

CDR3 protein: CASSIRTLGLHEQYF
D gene: -
V gene: TRBV6-2/TRBV6-3
CDR3 length: 15

CDR3 protein: CASSQDQVRDSYNEQFF
D gene: -
V gene: TRBV4-1
CDR3 length: 17

CDR3 protein: CASSATSGSSYNEQFF
D gene: TRBD2
V gene: TRBV9
CDR3 length: 16

CDR3 protein: CASSLGGLENEKLFF
D gene: -
V gene: TRBV5-8
CDR3 length: 15

CDR3 protein: CAIRTEAQGGNEQFF
D gene: -
V gene: TRBV10-3
CDR3 length: 15

CDR3 protein: CASNWGGDEQYF
D gene: -
V gene: TRBV7-9
CDR3 length: 12

CDR3 protein: CSGSGGSYEQYF
D gene: TRBD2
V gene: TRBV20-1
CDR3 length: 12

CDR3 protein: CASTHSGTGGMTQYF
D gene: TRBD1
V gene: TRBV25-1
CDR3 length: 15

CDR3 protein: CSARGSKETQYF
D gene: -
V gene: TRBV20-1
CDR3 length: 12

CDR3 protein: CASSAGTKHGYTF
D gene: -
V gene: TRBV7-2
CDR3 length: 13

CDR3 protein: CASSYAEGGRQFF
D gene: -
V gene: TRBV6-5
CDR3 length: 13

CDR3 protein: CASSQVAGDGEQFF
D gene: TRBD2
V gene: TRBV3-1
CDR3 length: 14

CDR3 protein: CASSSPSLETQYF
D gene: -
V gene: TRBV7-2
CDR3 length: 13

CDR3 protein: CSVGQSDTQYF
D gene: -
V gene: TRBV29-1
CDR3 length: 11

CDR3 protein: CASRELPRYEQYF
D gene: -
V gene: TRBV6-2/TRBV6-3
CDR3 length: 13

CDR3 protein: CASSFKNMRAYGYTF
D gene: -
V gene: TRBV7-2
CDR3 length: 15

CDR3 protein: CSAADRGHLEQYF
D gene: TRBD1
V gene: TRBV20-1
CDR3 length: 13